This T cell receptor beta chain appears in the sequencing data of a study of long-term antiretroviral therapy in people with HIV. Study-wide results and limits: When set beside controls, HIV repertoires had CDR3 length ranges that were narrower.

With survey level as its setting, the immunoSEQ assay was v3.0. The assay was immunoSEQ multiplex PCR, and TCRdb's table has in-frame clones only and misses some. The sample lists about 30,000 clones, about 88% occurring once. This clone has a handful of counts. Its target is not known. This sequence originates from a woman aged 25-40 years with HIV. The sample in question was unsorted PBMCs, obtained just over 2.7 years before starting antiretroviral therapy.

This CDR3 reads CASTPRHAANYGYTF. CDR3 DNA sequence: TGTGCCAGTACCCCTCGACACGCAGCTAACTATGGCTACACCTTC. The J gene is TRBJ1-2, the V gene TRBV19; D unclear. V was trimmed by 7 bases and J by 0 bases, leaving 15 bases between them. The CDR3 totals 15 residues. Germline V gene sequence: CDR1 LNHDA, CDR2 SQIVND (reference sequence).